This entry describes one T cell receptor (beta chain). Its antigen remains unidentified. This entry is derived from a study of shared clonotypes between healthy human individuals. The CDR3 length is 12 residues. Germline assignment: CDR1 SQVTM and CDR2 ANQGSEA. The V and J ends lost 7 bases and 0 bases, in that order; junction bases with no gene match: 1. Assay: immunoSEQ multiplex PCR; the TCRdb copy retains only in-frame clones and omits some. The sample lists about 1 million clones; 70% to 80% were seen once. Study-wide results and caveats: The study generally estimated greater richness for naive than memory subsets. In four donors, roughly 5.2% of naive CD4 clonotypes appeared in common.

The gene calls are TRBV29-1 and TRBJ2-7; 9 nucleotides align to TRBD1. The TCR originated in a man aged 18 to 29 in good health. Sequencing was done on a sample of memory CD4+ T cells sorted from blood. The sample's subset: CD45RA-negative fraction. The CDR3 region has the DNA TGCAGCGCGGGACAGGGCTCCTACGAGCAGTACTTC. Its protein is CSAGQGSYEQYF.